Below are 11 T cell receptor beta chains sequenced from a single sample in a study of blood T cell repertoires in COVID-19. Generated by immunoSEQ multiplex PCR, the TCRdb table keeps only in-frame clones and is missing some. The table shows some 62,000 clones, with approximately 85% occurring only once. Sequencing was performed on peripheral blood. Receptors were obtained from a human donor in a cohort sampled during active COVID-19.

The gene calls are TRBV2 and TRBJ1-1; TRBD1 might be the D (6 bases). CDR1 is SNHLY and CDR2 is FYNNEI in the germline V gene. With 5 bases removed from V and 2 bases from J, the gap between germline ends came to 9 bases. The CDR3 length is 13 residues. CDR3 loop: CASSKDRNTEAFF. The CDR3 region has the DNA TGTGCCAGCAGTAAGGACAGAAACACTGAAGCTTTCTTT.

The V and J genes are TRBV7-9 and TRBJ1-3; TRBD1 matches 8 bases. The trim removed 6 bases at V and 1 base at J, leaving 11 bases unmatched. Germline V CDR1 and CDR2: SEHNR, FQNEAQ (reference sequence). The CDR3 contains 17 residues. The CDR3 DNA is TGTGCCAGCAGACGCGCCGGGACAGGAGGATCTGGAAACACCATATATTTT. This codes for CASRRAGTGGSGNTIYF.

The J gene is TRBJ1-2, the V gene TRBV3-1 (or the pseudogene TRBV3-2); 10 nucleotides align to TRBD1. Germline V CDR1 and CDR2: LGHDT, YNNKEL (reference sequence). The length of the CDR3 is 18 residues. Trimming removed 4 bases from V and 7 bases from J; junction bases left unmatched: 18. The CDR3 DNA is TGTGCCAGCAGCCCGACAGACAGGGGGCGAGGTGAGTACGGTGGCTACACCTTC. This gives the protein CASSPTDRGRGEYGGYTF.

This clone was detected a few times. The chain has TRBV15 and TRBJ2-2; D may be TRBD2 (5 bases). Germline V gene sequence: CDR1 LNHNV, CDR2 YYDKDF (reference sequence). CDR3 length equals 16 residues. Between the trimmed V and J ends, which lost 0 bases and 0 bases, there was a span of 8 bases. The CDR3 nucleotides read TGTGCCACCAGCAGAGAAACCGGGACGAACACCGGGGAGCTGTTTTTT. This codes for CATSRETGTNTGELFF.

The chain recombines TRBV6-2 or TRBV6-3 with TRBJ2-1, with TRBD1 identical over 8 bases. Germline V CDR1 and CDR2: MNHEY, SVGEGT. V dropped 0 bases and J dropped 0; count of bases not matched to a gene: 13. CDR3 length: 20 amino acids. CDR3 nucleotide sequence: TGTGCCAGCAGTTACTCGGCGTTGGGACAGGCCAGGAGCTCCTACAATGAGCAGTTCTTC. Translating it yields CASSYSALGQARSSYNEQFF.

This clone showed up just once. The chain has TRBV29-1 and TRBJ1-2, with unresolved D. With 3 bases removed from V and 7 bases from J, the gap between germline ends came to 21 bases. The germline V gene encodes CDR1 SQVTM and CDR2 ANQGSEA. The CDR3 length is 15 residues. CDR3 nucleotide sequence: TGCAGCGTTGAGCGGGGTTCCTCGGAGCGAGGTGGCTACACCTTC. Protein: CSVERGSSERGGYTF.

The chain combines TRBV7-2 with TRBJ2-7; perhaps TRBD2 as D (6 bases). Germline V gene sequence: CDR1 SGHTA, CDR2 FQGNSA. CDR3 length: 15 residues. Trimming took off 5 bases at V and 4 bases at J, with 18 bases between the two ends. CDR3 amino acids: CASSLGLSRQYEQYF. The CDR3 nucleotides are TGTGCCAGCAGCCTGGGACTCTCGAGGCAATACGAGCAGTACTTC.

The chain recombines TRBV7-9 with TRBJ2-2, with D possibly being TRBD2 (5 bases). CDR3 size: 15 residues. V shed 2 bases and J shed 2 bases, with 9 bases lying between them. Germline V gene lookup returns CDR1 SEHNR and CDR2 FQNEAQ (reference sequence). The CDR3 region has the DNA TGTGCCAGCAGCTTACTGGAGGTTAACACCGGGGAGCTGTTTTTT. Translated, it gives CASSLLEVNTGELFF.

The rearrangement joins TRBV27 to TRBJ2-7, with 7 bases aligning to TRBD1. After removal of 1 base from V and 4 bases from J, the junction contained 4 bases not matched to a gene. CDR1 is MNHEY and CDR2 is SMNVEV in the germline V gene (reference sequence). The CDR3 has 14 amino acids. The chain's CDR3 is CASSLLADRYEQYF. In DNA, the CDR3 is TGTGCCAGCAGTTTATTGGCGGACAGGTACGAGCAGTACTTC.

This clone has just one count. This chain connects TRBV6-2 or TRBV6-3 to TRBJ1-5; D call uncertain. CDR1 MNHEY and CDR2 SVGEGT come from the germline V gene. V lost 0 bases and J lost 0, with 15 bases in between. The CDR3 is made up of 18 amino acids. For the CDR3, the DNA is TGTGCCAGCAGTTACTCTTTTGCAGGAACGGATAGCAATCAGCCCCAGCATTTT. As protein: CASSYSFAGTDSNQPQHF.

The rearrangement uses TRBV7-8 and TRBJ2-7; no reliable D call. CDR1 and CDR2 (germline): SGHVS, FQNEAQ. V dropped 1 base and J dropped 3 bases, with 16 bases sitting between them. The CDR3 covers 16 residues. In DNA form, the CDR3 reads TGTGCCAGCAGCTTAGTTTCCAACCCCAGGATCTACGAGCAGTACTTC. Protein sequence: CASSLVSNPRIYEQYF.